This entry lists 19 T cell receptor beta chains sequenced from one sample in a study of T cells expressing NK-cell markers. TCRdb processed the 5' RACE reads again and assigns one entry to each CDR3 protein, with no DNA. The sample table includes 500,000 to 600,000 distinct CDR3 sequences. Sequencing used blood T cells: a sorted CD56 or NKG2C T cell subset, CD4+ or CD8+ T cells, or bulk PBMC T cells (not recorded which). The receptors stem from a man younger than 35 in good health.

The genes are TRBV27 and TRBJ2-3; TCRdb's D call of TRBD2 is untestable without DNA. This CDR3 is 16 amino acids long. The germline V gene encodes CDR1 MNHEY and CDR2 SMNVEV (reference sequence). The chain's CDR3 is CASSLSKGLHTDTQYF.

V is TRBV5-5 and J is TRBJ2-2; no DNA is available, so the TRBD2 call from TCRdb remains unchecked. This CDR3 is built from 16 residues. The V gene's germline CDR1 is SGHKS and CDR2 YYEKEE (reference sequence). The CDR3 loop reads CASSLEGWSNTGELFF.

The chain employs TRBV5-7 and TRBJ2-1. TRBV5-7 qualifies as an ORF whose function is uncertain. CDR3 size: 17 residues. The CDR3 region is CASSWNFGGRSYNEQFF.

CDR3 residues: CATTDRGPTNEKLFF. V and J are TRBV12-3 or TRBV12-4 and TRBJ1-4; TCRdb's D call, TRBD1, is unchecked because there is no DNA. CDR3 length equals 15 residues.

The CDR3 protein is CSVEDLAGASYEQYF. The chain employs TRBV29-1 and TRBJ2-7. Germline CDR1 and CDR2: SQVTM and ANQGSEA. This CDR3 has 15 amino acids.

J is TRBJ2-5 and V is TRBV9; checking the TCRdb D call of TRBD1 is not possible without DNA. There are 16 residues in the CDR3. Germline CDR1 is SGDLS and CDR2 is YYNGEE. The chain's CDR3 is CASNPSPSPSEETQYF.

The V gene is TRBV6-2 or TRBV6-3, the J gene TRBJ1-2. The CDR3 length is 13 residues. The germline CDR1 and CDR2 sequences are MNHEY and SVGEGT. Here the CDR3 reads CASSYSMLNGYTF.

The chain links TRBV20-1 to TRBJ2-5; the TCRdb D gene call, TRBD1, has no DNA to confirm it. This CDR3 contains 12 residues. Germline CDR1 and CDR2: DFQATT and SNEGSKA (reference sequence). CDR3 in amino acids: CSAQGKWKTQYF.

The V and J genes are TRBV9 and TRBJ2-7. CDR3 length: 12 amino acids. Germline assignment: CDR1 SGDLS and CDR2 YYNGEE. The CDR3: CASSPGYSEQYF. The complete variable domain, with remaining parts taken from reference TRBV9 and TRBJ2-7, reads DSGVTQTPKHLITATGQRVTLRCSPRSGDLSVYWYQQSLDQGLQFLIQYYNGEERAKGNILERFSAQQFPDLHSELNLSSLELGDSALYFCASSPGYSEQYFGPGTRLTVT.

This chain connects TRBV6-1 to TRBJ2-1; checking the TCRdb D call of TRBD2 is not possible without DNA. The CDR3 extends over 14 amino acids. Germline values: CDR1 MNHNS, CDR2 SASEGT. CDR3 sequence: CASSPWNDSGEQFF.

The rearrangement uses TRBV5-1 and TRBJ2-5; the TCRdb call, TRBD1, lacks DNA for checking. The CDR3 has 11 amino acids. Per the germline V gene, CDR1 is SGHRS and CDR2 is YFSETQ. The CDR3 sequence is CASGPGKTQYF.

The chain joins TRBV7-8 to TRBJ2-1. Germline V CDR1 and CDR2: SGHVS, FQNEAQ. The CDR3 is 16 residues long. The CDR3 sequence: CASSLVVASGHNEQFF.

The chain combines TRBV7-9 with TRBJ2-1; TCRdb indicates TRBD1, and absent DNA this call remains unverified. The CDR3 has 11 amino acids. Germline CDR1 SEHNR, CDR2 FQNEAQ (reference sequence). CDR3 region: CASSRPYFKFF. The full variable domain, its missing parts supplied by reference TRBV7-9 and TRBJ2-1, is DTGVSQNPRHKITKRGQNVTFRCDPISEHNRLYWYRQTLGQGPEFLTYFQNEAQLEKSRLLSDRFSAERPKGSFSTLEIQRTEQGDSAMYLCASSRPYFKFFGPGTRLTVL.

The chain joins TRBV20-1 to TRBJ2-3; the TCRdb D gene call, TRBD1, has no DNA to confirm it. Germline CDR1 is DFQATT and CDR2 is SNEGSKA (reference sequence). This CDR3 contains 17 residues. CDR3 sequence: CSALPSPGQLKTDTQYF.

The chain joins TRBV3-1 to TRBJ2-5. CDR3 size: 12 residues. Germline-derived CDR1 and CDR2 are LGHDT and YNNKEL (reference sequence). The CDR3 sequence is CASSQGTGTQYF.

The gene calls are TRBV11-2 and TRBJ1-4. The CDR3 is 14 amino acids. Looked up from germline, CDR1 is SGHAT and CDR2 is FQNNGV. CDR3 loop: CASSFGSVGEKLFF. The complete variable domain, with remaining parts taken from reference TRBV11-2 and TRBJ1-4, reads EAGVAQSPRYKIIEKRQSVAFWCNPISGHATLYWYQQILGQGPKLLIQFQNNGVVDDSQLPKDRFSAERLKGVDSTLKIQPAKLEDSAVYLCASSFGSVGEKLFFGSGTQLSVL.

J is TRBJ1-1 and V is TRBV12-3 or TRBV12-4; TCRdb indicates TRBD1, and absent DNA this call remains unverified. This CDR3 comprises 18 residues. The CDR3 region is CASSLAAVPGTGDPEAFF.

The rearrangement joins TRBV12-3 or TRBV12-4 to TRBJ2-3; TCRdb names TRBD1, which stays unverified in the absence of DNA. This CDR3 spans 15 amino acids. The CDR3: CASSPRDSSTDTQYF.

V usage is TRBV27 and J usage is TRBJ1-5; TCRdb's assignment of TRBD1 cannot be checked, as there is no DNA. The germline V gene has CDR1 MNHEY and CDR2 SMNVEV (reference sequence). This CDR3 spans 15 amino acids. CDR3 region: CASSRRGFGNQPQHF.